This entry is about one TCR beta chain. The data belong to a study of shared clonotypes between healthy human individuals. Study background: Plates per donor: three CD4 naive, three CD4 memory, two CD8 naive, one CD8 memory.

V dropped 7 bases and J dropped 0; count of bases not matched to a gene: 5. The germline CDR1 and CDR2 sequences are MNHNS and SASEGT. The CDR3 totals 15 residues. Repertoires were generated with immunoSEQ multiplex PCR, while TCRdb's copy carries only in-frame clones and drops some. This repertoire shows about 2,500,000 clones, approximately 90% found once; its top ten account for 0.11% to 0.15%. The sequence was obtained from a man between 18 and 35 years old in good health. Sequencing was performed on naive CD4+ T cells sorted from blood. Subset noted: CD45RA+ positively selected. The chain uses TRBV6-1 and TRBJ1-1; TRBD1 agrees at 10 bases. CDR3 in DNA: TGTGCCAGCATCGGACAGGGGGGCATGAACACTGAAGCTTTCTTT. Translating gives CASIGQGGMNTEAFF.